The following is a T cell receptor beta chain sequence with its context. Antigen unknown. This entry is derived from a study of T cell repertoires in cytomegalovirus infection. MiXCR, run by TCRdb on the reads, gives a single entry per CDR3 protein. The sample has roughly 500,000 distinct CDR3 sequences, roughly 46% seen once; the top ten hold around 45%. CDR3 size: 14 residues. V lost 6 bases and J lost 2, with 13 bases in between. This sample comprised cultured PBMCs, obtained from culture after CMV antigen stimulation. The chain uses TRBV12-3 or TRBV12-4 and TRBJ1-1, with a tentative D call TRBD1 (6 bases). The clonotype was recovered from a human donor in good health (CMV status not recorded). Some clones in this sample may be carry-over from other donors' samples. The CDR3 spells CASSGRGPNTEAFF. CDR3 coding DNA: TGTGCCAGCAGCGGCAGGGGTCCAAACACTGAAGCTTTCTTT.